These 11 T cell receptor beta chains originate from one sample sequenced in a study of blood T cell repertoires in COVID-19. TCRdb's table, derived via immunoSEQ multiplex PCR, lists solely in-frame clones and lacks some. The sample yields about 58,000 clones, approximately 81% seen once. What was sequenced was peripheral blood. Every receptor here comes from a man in his forties with active COVID-19.

The chain employs TRBV19 and TRBJ1-1; 8 positions agree with TRBD1. The germline V gene encodes CDR1 LNHDA and CDR2 SQIVND (reference sequence). This CDR3 has 14 amino acids. Trimming removed 5 bases from V and 6 bases from J; junction bases left unmatched: 8. The DNA of the CDR3 is TGTGCCAGTAGTCGGACAGGGAGAGTTCCTGAAGCTTTCTTT. It yields the protein CASSRTGRVPEAFF. Variable domain in full (rest from reference TRBV19 and TRBJ1-1): DGGITQSPKYLFRKEGQNVTLSCEQNLNHDAMYWYRQDPGQGLRLIYYSQIVNDFQKGDIAEGYSVSREKKESFPLTVTSAQKNPTAFYLCASSRTGRVPEAFFGQGTRLTVV.

V and J are TRBV3-1 (or the pseudogene TRBV3-2) and TRBJ1-2; D is unclear. Per germline, CDR1 LGHDT and CDR2 YNNKEL (reference sequence). The CDR3 spans 13 residues. With 3 bases removed from V and 7 bases from J, the gap between germline ends came to 12 bases. This chain's CDR3 is CASSHRGSAGYTF. The CDR3 coding sequence is TGTGCCAGCAGCCACCGGGGTTCGGCTGGCTACACCTTC.

The CDR3 DNA sequence: TGTGCCAGCAGCTTAGTAGCGGGAGGAGGCACAGATACGCAGTATTTT. Translating it yields CASSLVAGGGTDTQYF. The chain joins TRBV7-8 to TRBJ2-3, with 10 bases aligning to TRBD2. There are 16 residues in the CDR3. Per germline, CDR1 SGHVS and CDR2 FQNEAQ. With 1 base clipped from V and 1 base from J, the junction kept 2 bases outside the gene matches.

The V call is TRBV9, the J call TRBJ2-3; TRBD2 aligns across 13 bases. The germline gives CDR1 SGDLS, CDR2 YYNGEE. With V trimmed by 4 bases and J by 9 bases, 8 bases remained unmatched. This CDR3 is built from 15 residues. The CDR3 here is CASSWTSGRGGTQYF. The CDR3 coding sequence is TGTGCCAGCAGCTGGACTAGCGGGAGAGGAGGGACGCAGTATTTT. The entire variable domain, with the rest obtained from reference TRBV9 and TRBJ2-3, is as follows: DSGVTQTPKHLITATGQRVTLRCSPRSGDLSVYWYQQSLDQGLQFLIQYYNGEERAKGNILERFSAQQFPDLHSELNLSSLELGDSALYFCASSWTSGRGGTQYFGPGTRLTVL.

This chain joins TRBV7-2 and TRBJ2-7; 16 bases are shared with TRBD2. CDR3 length: 15 amino acids. V shed 5 bases and J 8 bases; nucleotides not matched to a gene: 6. CDR1 SGHTA and CDR2 FQGNSA come from the germline V gene. The CDR3 DNA sequence: TGTGCCAGCAGCCCCGGGACTAGCGGGGGGGGCCAGCAGTACTTC. Protein sequence: CASSPGTSGGGQQYF.

The chain carries TRBV5-1 and TRBJ2-7; 7 nucleotides match TRBD1. The CDR3 has 15 residues. Looked up from germline, CDR1 is SGHRS and CDR2 is YFSETQ. After removal of 4 bases from V and 0 bases from J, the junction contained 7 bases not matched to a gene. CDR3 region: CASSEQGTGSYEQYF. CDR3 in DNA: TGCGCCAGCAGCGAACAGGGGACGGGCTCCTACGAGCAGTACTTC. Full variable domain (rest looked up from reference TRBV5-1 and TRBJ2-7): KAGVTQTPRYLIKTRGQQVTLSCSPISGHRSVSWYQQTPGQGLQFLFEYFSETQRNKGNFPGRFSGRQFSNSRSEMNVSTLELGDSALYLCASSEQGTGSYEQYFGPGTRLTVT.

The J gene is TRBJ2-7, the V gene TRBV30, with 7 bases matching TRBD2. Germline V gives CDR1 GTSNPN, CDR2 SVGIG (reference sequence). The CDR3 extends over 11 amino acids. The V and J ends lost 3 bases and 11 bases, in that order; junction bases with no gene match: 7. The CDR3 here is CAWSPPGGKYF. The CDR3 DNA is TGTGCCTGGAGCCCGCCGGGAGGAAAGTACTTC.

In this sample, this clone turned up once. The chain carries TRBV7-9 and TRBJ1-1, with 7 bases aligning to TRBD1. The CDR3 spans 14 residues. Trimming removed 7 bases from V and 3 bases from J; junction bases left unmatched: 8. Germline CDR1 SEHNR, CDR2 FQNEAQ (reference sequence). CDR3 in amino acids: CASTPLRGDTEAFF. CDR3 sequence (DNA): TGTGCCAGCACCCCCCTCAGGGGGGACACTGAAGCTTTCTTT.

V is TRBV19 and J is TRBJ2-3; perhaps TRBD2 as D (6 bases). This CDR3 region has 17 residues. Trimming shortened V by 4 bases and J by 0 bases, and 17 bases separated the two germline ends. Looked up from germline, CDR1 is LNHDA and CDR2 is SQIVND (reference sequence). The CDR3 region is CASSKDLRDFSTDTQYF. The CDR3 region has the DNA TGTGCCAGTAGTAAGGACCTCAGGGACTTTAGCACAGATACGCAGTATTTT.

V is TRBV5-5 and J is TRBJ1-1, with 11 positions matching TRBD1. The CDR3 length is 17 residues. The V gene's germline CDR1 is SGHKS and CDR2 YYEKEE (reference sequence). J lost 6 bases, V lost 4 bases, and 14 bases had no gene match. CDR3 residues: CASSMHAGQGARAEAFF. The CDR3 DNA follows: TGTGCCAGCAGCATGCACGCCGGACAGGGGGCGCGGGCTGAAGCTTTCTTT.

The rearrangement joins TRBV5-1 to TRBJ2-4; D is unclear. The V gene's germline CDR1 is SGHRS and CDR2 YFSETQ. This CDR3 comprises 14 residues. Deletions cut 3 bases from V and 11 bases from J, with 18 bases between. The CDR3 spells CASSYNPLSAVQYF. The CDR3 DNA is TGCGCCAGCAGCTACAACCCGTTAAGCGCAGTTCAGTACTTC.